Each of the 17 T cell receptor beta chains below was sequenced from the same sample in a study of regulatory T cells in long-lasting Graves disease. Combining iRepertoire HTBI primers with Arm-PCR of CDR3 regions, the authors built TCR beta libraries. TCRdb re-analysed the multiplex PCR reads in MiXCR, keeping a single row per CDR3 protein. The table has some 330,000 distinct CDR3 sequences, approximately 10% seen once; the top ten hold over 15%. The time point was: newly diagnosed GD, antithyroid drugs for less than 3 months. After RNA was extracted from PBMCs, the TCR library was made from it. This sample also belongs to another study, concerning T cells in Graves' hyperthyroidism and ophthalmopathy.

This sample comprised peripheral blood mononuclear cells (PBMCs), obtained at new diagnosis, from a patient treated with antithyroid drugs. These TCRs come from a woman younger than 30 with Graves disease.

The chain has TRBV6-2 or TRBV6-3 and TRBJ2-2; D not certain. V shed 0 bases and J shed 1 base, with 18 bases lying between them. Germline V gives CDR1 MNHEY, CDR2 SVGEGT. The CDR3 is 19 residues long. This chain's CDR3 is CASSYSEDHTKMNTGELFF. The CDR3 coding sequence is TGTGCCAGCAGTTACTCTGAGGACCACACAAAAATGAACACCGGGGAGCTGTTTTTT.

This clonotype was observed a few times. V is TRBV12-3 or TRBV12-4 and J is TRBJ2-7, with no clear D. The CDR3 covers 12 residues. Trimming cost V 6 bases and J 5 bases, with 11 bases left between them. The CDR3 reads CASSQWWHEQYF. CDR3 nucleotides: TGTGCCAGCAGCCAATGGTGGCACGAGCAGTACTTC.

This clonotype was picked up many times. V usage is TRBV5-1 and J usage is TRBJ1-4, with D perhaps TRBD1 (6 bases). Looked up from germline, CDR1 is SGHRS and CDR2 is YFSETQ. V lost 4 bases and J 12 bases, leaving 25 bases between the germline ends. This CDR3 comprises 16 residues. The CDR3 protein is CASSRSRDMSGRQLFF. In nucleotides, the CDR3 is TGCGCCAGCAGCAGGTCCCGGGACATGTCCGGAAGGCAACTGTTTTTT.

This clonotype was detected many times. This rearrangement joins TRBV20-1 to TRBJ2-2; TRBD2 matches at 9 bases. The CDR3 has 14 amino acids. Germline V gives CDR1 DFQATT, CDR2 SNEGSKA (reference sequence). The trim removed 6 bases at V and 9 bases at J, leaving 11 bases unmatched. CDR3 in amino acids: CSAVQREDIRELFF. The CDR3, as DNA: TGCAGTGCCGTCCAGCGGGAGGACATCAGGGAGCTGTTTTTT.

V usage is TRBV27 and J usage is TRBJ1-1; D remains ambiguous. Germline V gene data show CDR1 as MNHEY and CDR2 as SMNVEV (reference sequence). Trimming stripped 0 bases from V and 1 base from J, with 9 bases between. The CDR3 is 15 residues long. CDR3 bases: TGTGCCAGCAGTTTATCAGGGAGGCAGAACACTGAAGCTTTCTTT. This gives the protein CASSLSGRQNTEAFF.

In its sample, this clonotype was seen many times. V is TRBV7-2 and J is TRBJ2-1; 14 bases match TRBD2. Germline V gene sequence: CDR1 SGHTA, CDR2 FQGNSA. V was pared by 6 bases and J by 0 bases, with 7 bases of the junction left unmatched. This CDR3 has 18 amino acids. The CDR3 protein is CASRQPGTSGSSYNEQFF. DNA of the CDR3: TGTGCCAGCAGACAACCGGGGACTAGCGGGAGCTCCTACAATGAGCAGTTCTTC.

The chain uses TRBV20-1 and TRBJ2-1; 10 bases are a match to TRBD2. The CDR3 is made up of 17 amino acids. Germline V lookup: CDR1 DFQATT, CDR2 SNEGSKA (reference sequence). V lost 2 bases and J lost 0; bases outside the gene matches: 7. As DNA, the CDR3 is TGCAGTGCTAGACTAGCGGGAGCATCAAGCTCCTACAATGAGCAGTTCTTC. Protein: CSARLAGASSSYNEQFF.

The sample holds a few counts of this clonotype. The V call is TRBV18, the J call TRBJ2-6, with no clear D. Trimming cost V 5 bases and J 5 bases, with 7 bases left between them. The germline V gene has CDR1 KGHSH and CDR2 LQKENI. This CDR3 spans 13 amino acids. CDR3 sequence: CASSETRANVLTF. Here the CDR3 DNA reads TGTGCCAGCTCAGAGACAAGGGCCAACGTCCTGACTTTC.

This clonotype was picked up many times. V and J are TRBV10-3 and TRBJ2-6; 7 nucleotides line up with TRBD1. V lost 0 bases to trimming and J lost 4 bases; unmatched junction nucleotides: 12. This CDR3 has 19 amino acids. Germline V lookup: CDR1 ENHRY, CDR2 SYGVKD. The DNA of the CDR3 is TGTGCCATCAGTGAGTCTGGGACAGTGTCTTTCTCGGGGGCCAACGTCCTGACTTTC. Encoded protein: CAISESGTVSFSGANVLTF.

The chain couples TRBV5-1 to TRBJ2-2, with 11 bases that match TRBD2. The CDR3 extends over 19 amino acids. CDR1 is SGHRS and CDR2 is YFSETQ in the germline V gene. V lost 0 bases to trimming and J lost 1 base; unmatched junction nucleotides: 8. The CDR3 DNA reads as TGCGCCAGCAGCTTGGCCAGACTAGCGGGATCACGGAACACCGGGGAGCTGTTTTTT. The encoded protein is CASSLARLAGSRNTGELFF.

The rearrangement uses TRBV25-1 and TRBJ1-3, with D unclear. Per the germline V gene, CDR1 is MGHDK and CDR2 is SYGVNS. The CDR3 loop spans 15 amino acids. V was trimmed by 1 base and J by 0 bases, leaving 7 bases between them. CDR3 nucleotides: TGTGCCAGCAGTGAATCTTGGGTCTCTGGAAACACCATATATTTT. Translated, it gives CASSESWVSGNTIYF.

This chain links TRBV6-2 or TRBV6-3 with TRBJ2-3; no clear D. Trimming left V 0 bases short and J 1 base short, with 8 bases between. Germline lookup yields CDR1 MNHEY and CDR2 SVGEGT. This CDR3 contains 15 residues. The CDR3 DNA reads TGTGCCAGCAGTTACTCAAGGTTTCGCACAGATACGCAGTATTTT. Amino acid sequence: CASSYSRFRTDTQYF.

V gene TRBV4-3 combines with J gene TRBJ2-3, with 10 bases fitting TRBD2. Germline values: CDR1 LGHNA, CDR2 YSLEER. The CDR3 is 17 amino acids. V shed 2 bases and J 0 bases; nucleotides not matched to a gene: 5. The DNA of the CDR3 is TGCGCCAGCAGCCAATTAGCGGGGGGACGTAGCACAGATACGCAGTATTTT. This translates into CASSQLAGGRSTDTQYF.

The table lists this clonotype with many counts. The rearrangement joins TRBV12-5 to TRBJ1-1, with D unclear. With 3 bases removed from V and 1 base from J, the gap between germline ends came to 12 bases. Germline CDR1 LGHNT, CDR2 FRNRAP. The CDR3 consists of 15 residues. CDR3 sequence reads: CASGFGSWGNTEAFF. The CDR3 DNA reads TGTGCTAGTGGTTTCGGCAGTTGGGGGAACACTGAAGCTTTCTTT. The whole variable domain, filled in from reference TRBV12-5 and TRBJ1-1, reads DARVTQTPRHKVTEMGQEVTMRCQPILGHNTVFWYRQTMMQGLELLAYFRNRAPLDDSGMPKDRFSAEMPDATLATLKIQPSEPRDSAVYFCASGFGSWGNTEAFFGQGTRLTVV.

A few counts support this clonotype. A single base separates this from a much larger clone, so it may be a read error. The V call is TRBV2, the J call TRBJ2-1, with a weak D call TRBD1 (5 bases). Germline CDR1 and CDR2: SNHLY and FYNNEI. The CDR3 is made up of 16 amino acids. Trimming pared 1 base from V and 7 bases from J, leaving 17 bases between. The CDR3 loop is CASSEVLAGKGNEQFF. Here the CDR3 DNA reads TGTGCCAGCAGTGAAGTCCTTGCCGGCAAGGGGAATGAGCAGTTCTTC.

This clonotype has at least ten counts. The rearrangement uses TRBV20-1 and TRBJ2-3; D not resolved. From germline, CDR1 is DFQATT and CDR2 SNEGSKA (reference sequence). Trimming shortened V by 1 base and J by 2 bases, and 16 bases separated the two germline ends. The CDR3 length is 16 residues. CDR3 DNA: TGCAGTGCTAGAGTAGGGTCAGGTATAAACACAGATACGCAGTATTTT. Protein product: CSARVGSGINTDTQYF.

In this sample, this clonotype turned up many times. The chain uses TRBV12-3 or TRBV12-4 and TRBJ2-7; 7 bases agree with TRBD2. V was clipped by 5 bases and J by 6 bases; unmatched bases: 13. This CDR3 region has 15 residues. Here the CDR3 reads CASSPVGKRGREQYV. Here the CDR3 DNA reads TGTGCCAGCAGTCCTGTAGGGAAGCGGGGCCGCGAGCAGTACGTC.